What follows are 7 T cell receptor beta chains derived from one specimen sequenced in a study of T-cell reconstitution after alpha-beta-depleted transplantation in children. A TCRbeta library incorporating unique molecular identifiers was prepared. TCRdb ran MiXCR on the PCR reads and lists one entry per CDR3 protein. The sample holds about 540,000 distinct CDR3 sequences; 25% to 30% are singletons and the top ten take 35% to 40%. The specimen comprised PBMCs, sampled before TCRalphabeta/CD19-depleted stem cell transplant. These receptors were obtained from a boy less than two years old with Wiskott-Aldrich syndrome, due to receive a stem cell transplant.

This clonotype was seen a few times. The V gene is TRBV7-9, the J gene TRBJ1-1, with D possibly matching TRBD1 (6 bases). Germline lookup yields CDR1 SEHNR and CDR2 FQNEAQ (reference sequence). The CDR3 totals 17 residues. Trimming left V 5 bases short and J 4 bases short, with 23 bases between. CDR3 sequence: CASSPPGEVRGGTEAFF. The CDR3 nucleotides are TGTGCCAGCAGCCCACCAGGGGAGGTTAGAGGGGGCACTGAAGCTTTCTTT. The full variable domain, rest sourced from reference TRBV7-9 and TRBJ1-1, is DTGVSQNPRHKITKRGQNVTFRCDPISEHNRLYWYRQTLGQGPEFLTYFQNEAQLEKSRLLSDRFSAERPKGSFSTLEIQRTEQGDSAMYLCASSPPGEVRGGTEAFFGQGTRLTVV.

The chain carries TRBV5-3 and TRBJ2-1; 8 bases fit TRBD1. TRBV5-3 is assigned to the ORF class and has an uncertain function. With V trimmed by 3 bases and J by 8 bases, 4 bases remained unmatched. The CDR3 is 13 amino acids. Here the CDR3 DNA reads TGTGCCAGAAGCTCCTCAGGGGGCCATGAGCAGTTCTTC. Its translation is CARSSSGGHEQFF.

V gene TRBV12-3 or TRBV12-4 combines with J gene TRBJ2-5; no definite D call. CDR3 length: 12 amino acids. V shed 5 bases and J shed 4 bases, with 8 bases lying between them. CDR3 DNA: TGTGCCAGCAGTCGATTCGGAGAGACCCAGTACTTC. Protein product: CASSRFGETQYF.

The chain has TRBV24-1 and TRBJ2-5; no clear D. CDR3 length: 15 residues. V lost 1 base, J lost 2 bases, and 10 bases lay in between. Germline V gives CDR1 KGHDR, CDR2 SFDVKD. DNA for the CDR3: TGTGCCACCAGTGATTTTTACCAAGGGCAAGAGACCCAGTACTTC. Translation: CATSDFYQGQETQYF.

This chain uses TRBV12-3 or TRBV12-4 with TRBJ2-1, with TRBD2 matching 9 bases. There are 13 residues in the CDR3. The trim removed 10 bases at V and 2 bases at J, leaving 3 bases unmatched. The CDR3 is CATIAGAYNEQFF. The CDR3 DNA follows: TGTGCCACCATAGCGGGAGCCTACAATGAGCAGTTCTTC.

This clonotype was counted between two and nine times. The chain's CDR3 is CASSPSPSGLTHYEQYF. DNA of the CDR3: TGCGCCAGCAGCCCGTCCCCCAGTGGGCTGACACACTACGAGCAGTACTTC. The chain uses TRBV5-1 and TRBJ2-7; no firm D call. CDR1 is SGHRS and CDR2 is YFSETQ in the germline V gene. This CDR3 spans 17 amino acids. V lost 4 bases, J lost 3 bases, and 23 bases lay in between.

This clonotype was found a few times. This rearrangement joins TRBV24-1 to TRBJ1-5, with 9 bases fitting TRBD1. There are 17 residues in the CDR3. J was trimmed by 3 bases and V by 2 bases; bases with no gene match: 7. Germline CDR1 and CDR2: KGHDR and SFDVKD. The CDR3 DNA sequence: TGTGCCACCAGTGATTCCGGACAGGGGCCCTACAATCAGCCCCAGCATTTT. Protein sequence: CATSDSGQGPYNQPQHF.